These 19 T cell receptor beta chains were sequenced from one sample in a study of regulatory T cells in long-lasting Graves disease. Library construction for TCR beta used iRepertoire HTBI primers and Arm-PCR of CDR3 regions. TCRdb independently ran MiXCR on the multiplex PCR reads; one entry per CDR3 protein. The table has around 450,000 distinct CDR3 sequences, approximately 15% seen once. Time point defined: newly diagnosed GD, antithyroid drugs for less than 3 months. PBMC RNA served as the TCR library source. This sample was also put to use in a study of T cells in Graves' hyperthyroidism and ophthalmopathy.

Sequenced here: peripheral blood mononuclear cells (PBMCs), sampled at new diagnosis, from a patient treated with antithyroid drugs. The source of these receptors is a woman aged 40 to 50 with Graves disease.

This clonotype has ten or more counts. No DNA is shown, since the ends of the CDR3 on it are uncertain; the CDR3 is the one TCRdb lists. The genes are TRBV27 and TRBJ2-5. Counting both end residues, the CDR3 totals 16 amino acids. Germline CDR1 and CDR2: MNHEY and SMNVEV (reference sequence). The chain's CDR3 is CASSSSGRAEKETQYF.

V is TRBV6-5 and J is TRBJ1-5; 8 bases align to TRBD1. Germline-derived CDR1 and CDR2 are MNHEY and SVGAGI. V trimming: 0 bases; J trimming: 0 bases; junction bases outside the gene matches: 7. The length of the CDR3 is 18 residues. The CDR3: CASSYSGRGRFSNQPQHF. The CDR3 bases are TGTGCCAGCAGTTACTCAGGCAGGGGGCGATTTAGCAATCAGCCCCAGCATTTT.

The chain links TRBV29-1 to TRBJ2-7; no clear D. V was shortened by 5 bases and J by 6 bases, with 17 bases between the two germline ends. Germline V gives CDR1 SQVTM, CDR2 ANQGSEA. The CDR3 covers 13 residues. Here the CDR3 DNA reads TGCAGCGTTAGTTGGGTATCTCTGGGCGAGCAGTACTTC. Its translation is CSVSWVSLGEQYF.

Regarding this clonotype: A much larger clone differs from this one at a single base, so this may be a read error. The chain employs TRBV4-3 and TRBJ1-1; 8 positions agree with TRBD1. The CDR3 is 13 amino acids. CDR1 LGHNA and CDR2 YSLEER come from the germline V gene. Here the CDR3 DNA reads TGCGCCAGCGGCCAAGAAGGCAGGGGGCCAGCTTTCTTT. Translation: CASGQEGRGPAFF.

This clonotype appeared many times. The rearrangement uses TRBV10-3 and TRBJ2-3; the D is unclear. This CDR3 comprises 14 residues. Trimming shortened V by 6 bases and J by 0 bases, and 10 bases separated the two germline ends. CDR1 and CDR2 (germline): ENHRY, SYGVKD. CDR3 sequence: CAIRADSSTDTQYF. As DNA, the CDR3 is TGTGCCATCAGGGCCGACTCGAGCACAGATACGCAGTATTTT.

This clonotype turned up a few times. In DNA, the CDR3 is TGTGCCAGCAGTCTATCTGGACCTAGGGTTACCTTAGGCTCCTACGAGCAGTACTTC. This encodes CASSLSGPRVTLGSYEQYF. The V and J genes are TRBV28 and TRBJ2-7; D uncertain. The CDR3 runs to 19 residues. Germline V gene data show CDR1 as MDHEN and CDR2 as SYDVKM. The V end was cut by 5 bases, the J end by 0 bases, with 26 bases between.

This clonotype was counted ten times or more. Likely a read error: the CDR3 ends without its conserved phenylalanine or tryptophan. The DNA is left out, because the CDR3 cannot be placed on it with certainty; the CDR3 is given as TCRdb lists it. V usage is TRBV3-1 and J usage is TRBJ2-1; TRBD2, as called in the table, went unchecked against the DNA. Looked up from germline, CDR1 is LGHDT and CDR2 is YNNKEL (reference sequence). The CDR3 is 12 residues long, ends included. CDR3 loop: CASSHLAEVLTI.

The chain is built from TRBV28 and TRBJ1-5, with TRBD1 matching over 9 bases. Trimming at V came to 6 bases and at J to 1 base, leaving 4 bases not matched to a gene. Germline CDR1 reads MDHEN; CDR2 reads SYDVKM. The CDR3 is 15 residues long. This chain's CDR3 is CASRYTGGSNQPQHF. As DNA, the CDR3 is TGTGCCAGCAGGTACACAGGGGGCAGCAATCAGCCCCAGCATTTT.

The chain has TRBV5-4 and TRBJ1-1; D gene uncertain. CDR3 size: 14 residues. Per the germline V gene, CDR1 is SGHNT and CDR2 is YYREEE (reference sequence). V was pared by 6 bases and J by 1 base, with 13 bases between. The CDR3 region is CASTLSAENTEAFF. In DNA form, the CDR3 reads TGTGCCAGCACCTTATCGGCTGAGAACACTGAAGCTTTCTTT.

This clonotype turned up a few times. This may arise from a read error, as a much more abundant clone is one base away. The chain recombines TRBV2 with TRBJ2-7; D not resolved. Germline V lookup: CDR1 SNHLY, CDR2 FYNNEI. The CDR3 consists of 12 residues. CDR3 sequence reads: CASSEETYGQYF. CDR3 coding DNA: TGTGCCAGCAGTGAAGAGACCTACGGGCAGTACTTC.

The chain carries TRBV28 and TRBJ1-1; the D is unclear. Germline values: CDR1 MDHEN, CDR2 SYDVKM. The CDR3 length is 14 residues. V lost 5 bases and J lost 1, with 11 bases in between. The CDR3 nucleotides are TGTGCCAGCAGTAAGGGTCCAGAGAACACTGAAGCTTTCTTT. Amino acid sequence: CASSKGPENTEAFF.

At least ten counts were recorded for this clonotype. The rearrangement uses TRBV6-9 and TRBJ2-2; the D is unclear. The V gene lost 3 bases and the J gene lost 5 bases, with 13 bases spanning the gap. The CDR3 spans 15 residues. Germline values: CDR1 MNHGY, CDR2 SVAAGI. CDR3 region: CASSYQIGGTGELFF. Written as DNA, the CDR3 is TGTGCCAGCAGTTACCAAATAGGTGGGACCGGGGAGCTGTTTTTT.

This clonotype was seen ten or more times. V and J are TRBV7-9 and TRBJ2-1, with D possibly matching TRBD2 (6 bases). The CDR3 consists of 15 residues. The germline V gene has CDR1 SEHNR and CDR2 FQNEAQ (reference sequence). V was trimmed by 5 bases and J by 2 bases, leaving 13 bases between them. CDR3 DNA sequence: TGTGCCAGCAGCCGGGGGAGTGCCGCCTACAATGAGCAGTTCTTC. Translating gives CASSRGSAAYNEQFF.

This clonotype was observed at least ten times. The CDR3 loop reads CASSLGRREVADTQYF. CDR3 DNA: TGTGCCAGCAGTTTAGGTAGGCGGGAGGTTGCAGATACGCAGTATTTT. This chain connects TRBV28 to TRBJ2-3; the match to TRBD2 covers 8 bases. Germline CDR1 MDHEN, CDR2 SYDVKM. This CDR3 is built from 16 residues. The ends lost 2 bases at V and 4 bases at J; junction bases unmatched: 8.

This clonotype was seen at least ten times. The genes are TRBV30 and TRBJ1-6; a possible D gene is TRBD1 (6 bases). Germline assignment: CDR1 GTSNPN and CDR2 SVGIG (reference sequence). CDR3 length: 12 amino acids. The V end was cut by 1 base, the J end by 8 bases, with 6 bases between. The CDR3 DNA reads as TGTGCCTGGAGTGCAGGGGATTCACCCCTCCACTTT. Protein product: CAWSAGDSPLHF.

This chain uses TRBV19 with TRBJ2-7; D gene unclear. Germline-derived CDR1 and CDR2 are LNHDA and SQIVND (reference sequence). This CDR3 spans 13 amino acids. The V end was cut by 5 bases, the J end by 2 bases, with 10 bases between. The CDR3 is CASSFRGTYEQYF. The CDR3 DNA follows: TGTGCCAGTAGTTTTCGCGGAACCTACGAGCAGTACTTC.

V usage is TRBV24-1 and J usage is TRBJ2-7, with D perhaps matching TRBD2 (6 bases). Germline loops: CDR1 KGHDR, CDR2 SFDVKD. The CDR3 spans 17 residues. V lost 5 bases, J lost 0 bases, and 19 bases lay in between. The DNA of the CDR3 is TGTGCCACCAGTGGCCCGGGACTTATGGGATACTCCTACGAGCAGTACGTC. Amino acid sequence: CATSGPGLMGYSYEQYV.

Note on this clonotype: A much more abundant neighbour one base away suggests this may be a read error. This chain uses TRBV7-8 with TRBJ2-2; 9 bases are shared with TRBD2. CDR1 is SGHVS and CDR2 is FQNEAQ in the germline V gene. J was trimmed by 3 bases and V by 4 bases; bases with no gene match: 15. This CDR3 comprises 19 residues. The CDR3 protein is CASSWRSGAGGQDTGELFF. Here the CDR3 DNA reads TGTGCCAGCAGCTGGCGATCGGGAGCGGGAGGACAGGACACCGGGGAGCTGTTTTTT.

V gene TRBV10-3 combines with J gene TRBJ2-7; D may be TRBD2 (6 bases). Trimming removed 5 bases from V and 4 bases from J, with 9 bases in between. Per the germline V gene, CDR1 is ENHRY and CDR2 is SYGVKD. This CDR3 is 12 amino acids long. The CDR3 is CAISSGQYEQYF. In nucleotides, the CDR3 is TGTGCCATCAGTAGCGGGCAATACGAGCAGTACTTC.